The text below deals with one T cell receptor (beta chain). In this sample, this clonotype turned up a few times. The antigen it binds to is not known. Base qualities were left out, and no much larger clone turns up one base away. V is reduced by 3 bases and J by 1 base, leaving a spacing of 18 bases between them. The CDR3 spans 18 residues, from the cysteine through the phenylalanine. Solely the CDR3 DNA is kept, with 54 bases framed from the first base. The germline V gene specifies SGHAT as CDR1 and FQNNGV as CDR2. The study was a case-control design nested within a healthcare worker cohort in London, UK, with weekly nasopharyngeal swab PCR tests and blood sampling. Between 23 and 31 March 2020, the week of the UK lockdown, healthcare workers were enrolled and then followed up weekly for as long as 16 weeks. This entry is derived from a study of early T cells in non-severe SARS-CoV-2 infection (dated by TCRdb to 2020 to 2023). For the wider study: Bulk RNA from unsorted whole blood was used for TCR sequencing, so alpha and beta chains could not be paired. Summary of the overall study and its limitations: Matching against VDJdb was skewed toward anti-spike CD8 responses, likely underestimated virus-specific expansions, and missed private and CD4 specificities.

Library creation used 5' RACE. Instrument used: NextSeq 500. In the TCR library protocol, unique molecular identifiers were attached to individual cDNA molecules to correct for PCR bias and sequencing error. Both TCR alpha and beta chains were sequenced, and tight co-correlation was observed between alpha and beta sequence abundances in each sample. Per the original workflow: Decombinator V4 was used to perform V gene, J gene and CDR3 annotation of TCR sequences. TCRs were defined as expanded if a significant change between any two time points was detected under a Poisson model with p below 0.0001. TCR abundances were normalised to the total number of TCRs sequenced per sample and were expressed as counts per million. MAIT TCRs were defined by TRAV1-2 paired with TRAJ12, TRAJ20 or TRAJ33, and iNKT TCRs by TRAV10 paired with TRAJ18. VDJdb, accessed 1 November 2021, was searched for CMV, EBV and SARS-CoV-2 annotated TCRs, excluding TCRs annotated for multiple antigens. The public sequencing data were trimmed at Q25 with fastp and processed into clonotypes with MiXCR by TCRdb, which kept only in-frame beta chains. Rows with one shared CDR3 protein collapse into an entry with the most common genes and DNA. TCRdb's processing, not the authors' own work, is the source of the V and J calls. Present in this sample are about 64,000 distinct CDR3 sequences, 10% to 12% of which were seen just once. The ten largest clones add up to nearly 3% of the sample.

This clonotype was sampled from an adult who was a healthcare worker with PCR-confirmed SARS-CoV-2 infection or an uninfected control (not recorded which). This specimen consisted of whole blood, obtained at baseline. The chain is made from TRBV11-2 and TRBJ2-2; no D gene is confidently identified. The CDR3 corresponds to CASSFDPTLSRNTGELFF. The sequence in DNA is TGTGCCAGCAGCTTCGACCCCACCCTCTCCAGGAACACCGGGGAGCTGTTTTTT.